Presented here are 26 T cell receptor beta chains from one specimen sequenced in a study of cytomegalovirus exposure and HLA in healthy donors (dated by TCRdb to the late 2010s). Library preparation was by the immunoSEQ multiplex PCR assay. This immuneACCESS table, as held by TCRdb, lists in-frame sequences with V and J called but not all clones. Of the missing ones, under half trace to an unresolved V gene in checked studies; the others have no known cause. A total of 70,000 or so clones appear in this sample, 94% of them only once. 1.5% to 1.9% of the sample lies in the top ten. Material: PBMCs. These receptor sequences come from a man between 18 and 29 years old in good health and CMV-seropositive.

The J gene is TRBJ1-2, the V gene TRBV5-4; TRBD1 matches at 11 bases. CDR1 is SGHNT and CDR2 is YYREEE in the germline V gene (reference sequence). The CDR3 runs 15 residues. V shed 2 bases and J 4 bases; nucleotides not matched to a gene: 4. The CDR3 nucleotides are TGTGCCAGCAGCTTAGGGACAGGGGGAATCTATGGCTACACCTTC. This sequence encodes CASSLGTGGIYGYTF.

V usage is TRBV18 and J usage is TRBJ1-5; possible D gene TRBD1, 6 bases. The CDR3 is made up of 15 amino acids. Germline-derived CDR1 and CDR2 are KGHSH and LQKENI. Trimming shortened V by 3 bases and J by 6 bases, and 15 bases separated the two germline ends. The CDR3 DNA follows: TGTGCCAGCTCACCTGCGTCGGGGGGCGGTCAGCCCCAGCATTTT. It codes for CASSPASGGGQPQHF. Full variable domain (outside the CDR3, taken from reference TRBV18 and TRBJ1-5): NAGVMQNPRHLVRRRGQEARLRCSPMKGHSHVYWYRQLPEEGLKFMVYLQKENIIDESGMPKERFSAEFPKEGPSILRIQQVVRGDSAAYFCASSPASGGGQPQHFGDGTRLSIL.

Written as DNA, the CDR3 is TGTGCCAGCAGTGCACTAGCGGGAGGGCCAGAGACCCAGTACTTC. Amino acid sequence: CASSALAGGPETQYF. This chain joins TRBV27 and TRBJ2-5; TRBD2 matches 13 bases. This CDR3 has 15 residues. Trimming removed 5 bases from V and 4 bases from J; junction bases left unmatched: 4. Germline values: CDR1 MNHEY, CDR2 SMNVEV (reference sequence).

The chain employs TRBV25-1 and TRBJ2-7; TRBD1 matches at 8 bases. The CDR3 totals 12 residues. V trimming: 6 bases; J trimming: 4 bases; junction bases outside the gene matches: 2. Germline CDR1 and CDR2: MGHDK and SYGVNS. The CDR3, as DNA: TGTGCCAGCAGACGACAGGGGTACGAGCAGTACTTC. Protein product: CASRRQGYEQYF.

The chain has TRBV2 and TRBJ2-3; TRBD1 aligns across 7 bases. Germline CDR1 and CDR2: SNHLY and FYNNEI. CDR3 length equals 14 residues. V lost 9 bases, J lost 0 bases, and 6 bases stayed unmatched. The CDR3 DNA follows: TGTGCCAGAAGCCGGGACAGTAGCACAGATACGCAGTATTTT. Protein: CARSRDSSTDTQYF.

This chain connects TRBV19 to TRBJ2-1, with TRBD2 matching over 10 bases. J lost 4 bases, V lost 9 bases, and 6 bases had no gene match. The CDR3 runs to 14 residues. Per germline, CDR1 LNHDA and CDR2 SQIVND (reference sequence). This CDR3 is CASGLADPYNEQFF. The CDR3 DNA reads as TGTGCCAGCGGACTAGCGGATCCATACAATGAGCAGTTCTTC.

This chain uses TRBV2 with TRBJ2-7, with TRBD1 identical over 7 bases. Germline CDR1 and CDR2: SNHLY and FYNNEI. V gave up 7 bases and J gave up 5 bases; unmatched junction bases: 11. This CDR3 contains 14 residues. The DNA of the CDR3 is TGTGCCAGCACCCCGACAGGGAGCGCCCACGAGCAGTACTTC. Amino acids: CASTPTGSAHEQYF.

CDR3 loop: CASSPRTSRVLYEQYF. The CDR3 DNA sequence: TGTGCCAGCAGCCCACGGACAAGTCGGGTCCTTTACGAGCAGTACTTC. The gene calls are TRBV16 and TRBJ2-7; D possibly corresponds to TRBD1 (5 bases). Trimming removed 4 bases at V and 4 bases at J, with 20 bases between. CDR3 size: 16 residues. Per the germline V gene, CDR1 is KGHSY and CDR2 is FQNENV.

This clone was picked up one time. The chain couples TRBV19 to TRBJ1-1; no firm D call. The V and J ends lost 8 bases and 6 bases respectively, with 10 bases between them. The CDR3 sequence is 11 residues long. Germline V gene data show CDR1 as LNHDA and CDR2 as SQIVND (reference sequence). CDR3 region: CASAGEAEAFF. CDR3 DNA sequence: TGTGCCAGTGCCGGGGAGGCTGAAGCTTTCTTT.

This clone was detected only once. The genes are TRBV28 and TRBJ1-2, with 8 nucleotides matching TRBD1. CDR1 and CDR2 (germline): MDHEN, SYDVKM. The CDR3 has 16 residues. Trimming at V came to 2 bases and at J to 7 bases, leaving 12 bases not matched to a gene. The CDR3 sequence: CASSLDRGRHSPGYTF. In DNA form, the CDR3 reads TGTGCCAGCAGTTTAGACAGGGGTCGCCATTCTCCTGGCTACACCTTC.

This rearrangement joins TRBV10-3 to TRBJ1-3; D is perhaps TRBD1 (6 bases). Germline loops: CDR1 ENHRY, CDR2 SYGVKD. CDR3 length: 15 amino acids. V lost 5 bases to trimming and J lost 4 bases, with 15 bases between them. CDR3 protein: CAISSDSRGGNTIYF. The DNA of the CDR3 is TGTGCCATCAGTTCGGACAGTCGTGGGGGAAACACCATATATTTT.

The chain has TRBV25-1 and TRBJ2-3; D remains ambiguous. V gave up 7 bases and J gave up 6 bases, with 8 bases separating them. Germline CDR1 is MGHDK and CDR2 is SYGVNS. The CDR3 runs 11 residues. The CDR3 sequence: CASTLSDTQYF. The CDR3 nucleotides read TGTGCCAGCACCCTCAGTGATACGCAGTATTTT.

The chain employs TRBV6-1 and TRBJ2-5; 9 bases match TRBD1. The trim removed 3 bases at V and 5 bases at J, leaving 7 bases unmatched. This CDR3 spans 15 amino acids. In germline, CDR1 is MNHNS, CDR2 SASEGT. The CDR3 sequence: CASSDPGQGIETQYF. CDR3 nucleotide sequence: TGTGCCAGCAGTGACCCGGGACAGGGTATCGAGACCCAGTACTTC.

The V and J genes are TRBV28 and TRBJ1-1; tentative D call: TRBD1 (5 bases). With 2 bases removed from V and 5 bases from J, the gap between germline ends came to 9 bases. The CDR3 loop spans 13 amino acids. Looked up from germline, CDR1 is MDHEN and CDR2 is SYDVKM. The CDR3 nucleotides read TGTGCCAGCAGTTTACTGGGGGGTACTGAAGCTTTCTTT. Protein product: CASSLLGGTEAFF.

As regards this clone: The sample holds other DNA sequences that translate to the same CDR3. In DNA, the CDR3 is TGTGCCAGCAGCTTCTCTAGCACAGATACGCAGTATTTT. This codes for CASSFSSTDTQYF. The gene calls are TRBV7-3 and TRBJ2-3; D not certain. The CDR3 has 13 residues. V was pared by 3 bases and J by 0 bases, with 4 bases between. The germline CDR1 and CDR2 sequences are SGHTA and FQGTGA. Based on the CDR3 plus reference TRBV7-3 and TRBJ2-3, the full variable domain is GAGVSQTPSNKVTEKGKYVELRCDPISGHTALYWYRQSLGQGPEFLIYFQGTGAADDSGLPNDRFFAVRPEGSVSTLKIQRTERGDSAVYLCASSFSSTDTQYFGPGTRLTVL.

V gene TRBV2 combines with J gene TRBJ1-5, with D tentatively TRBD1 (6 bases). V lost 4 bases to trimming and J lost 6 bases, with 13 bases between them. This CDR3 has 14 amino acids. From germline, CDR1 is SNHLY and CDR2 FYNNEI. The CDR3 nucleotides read TGTGCCAGCAGTGTTCCAGGGGAAGCTCAGCCCCAGCATTTT. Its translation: CASSVPGEAQPQHF.

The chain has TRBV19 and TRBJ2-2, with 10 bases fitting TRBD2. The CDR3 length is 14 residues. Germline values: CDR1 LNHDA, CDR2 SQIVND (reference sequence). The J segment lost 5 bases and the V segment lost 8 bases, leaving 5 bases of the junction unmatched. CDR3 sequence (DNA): TGTGCCAGTCAGCGGGAGGGCGGGACCGGGGAGCTGTTTTTT. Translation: CASQREGGTGELFF.

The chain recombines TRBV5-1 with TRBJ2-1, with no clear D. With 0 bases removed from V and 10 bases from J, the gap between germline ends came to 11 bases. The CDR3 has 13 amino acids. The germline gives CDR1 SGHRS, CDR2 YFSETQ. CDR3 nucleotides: TGCGCCAGCAGCTTGGCGCAGTTTTCGGAGCAGTTCTTC. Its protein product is CASSLAQFSEQFF.

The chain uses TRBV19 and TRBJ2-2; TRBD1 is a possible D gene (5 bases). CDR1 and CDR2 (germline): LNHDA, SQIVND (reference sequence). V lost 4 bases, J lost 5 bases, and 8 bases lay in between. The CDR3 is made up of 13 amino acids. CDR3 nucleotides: TGTGCCAGTAGTACTCGACAGACCGGGGAGCTGTTTTTT. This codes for CASSTRQTGELFF.

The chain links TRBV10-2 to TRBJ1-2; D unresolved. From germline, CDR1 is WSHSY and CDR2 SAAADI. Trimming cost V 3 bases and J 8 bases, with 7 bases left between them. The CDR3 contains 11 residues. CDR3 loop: CASSDRTGYTF. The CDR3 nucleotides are TGCGCCAGCAGTGACAGAACCGGCTACACCTTC.

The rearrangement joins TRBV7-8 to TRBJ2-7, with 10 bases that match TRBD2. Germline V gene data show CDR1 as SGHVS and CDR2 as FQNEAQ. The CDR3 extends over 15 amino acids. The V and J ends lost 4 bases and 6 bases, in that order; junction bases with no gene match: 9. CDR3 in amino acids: CASSSETSGYPEQYF. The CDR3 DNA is TGTGCCAGCAGCTCAGAGACTAGCGGGTACCCCGAGCAGTACTTC.

DNA of the CDR3: TGTGCCTGGAGTGGACAGGGGCTCTTCTATGGCTACACCTTC. Its translation is CAWSGQGLFYGYTF. V gene TRBV30 combines with J gene TRBJ1-2; 8 nucleotides line up with TRBD1. The CDR3 totals 14 residues. The trim removed 1 base at V and 4 bases at J, leaving 5 bases unmatched. The germline CDR1 and CDR2 sequences are GTSNPN and SVGIG (reference sequence).

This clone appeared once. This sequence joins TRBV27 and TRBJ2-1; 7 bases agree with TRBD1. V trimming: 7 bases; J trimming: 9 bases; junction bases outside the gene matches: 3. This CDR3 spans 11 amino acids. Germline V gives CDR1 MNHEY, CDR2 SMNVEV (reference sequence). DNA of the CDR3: TGTGCCAGCACCCAGGGGGTTGAGCAGTTCTTC. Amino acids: CASTQGVEQFF.

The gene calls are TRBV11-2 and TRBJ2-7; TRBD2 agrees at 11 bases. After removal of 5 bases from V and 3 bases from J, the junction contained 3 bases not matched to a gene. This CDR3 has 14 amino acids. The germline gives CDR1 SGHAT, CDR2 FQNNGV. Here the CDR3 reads CASSSGTSGYEQYF. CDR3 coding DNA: TGTGCCAGCAGCAGCGGGACTAGCGGCTACGAGCAGTACTTC. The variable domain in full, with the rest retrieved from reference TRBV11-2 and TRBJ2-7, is EAGVAQSPRYKIIEKRQSVAFWCNPISGHATLYWYQQILGQGPKLLIQFQNNGVVDDSQLPKDRFSAERLKGVDSTLKIQPAKLEDSAVYLCASSSGTSGYEQYFGPGTRLTVT.

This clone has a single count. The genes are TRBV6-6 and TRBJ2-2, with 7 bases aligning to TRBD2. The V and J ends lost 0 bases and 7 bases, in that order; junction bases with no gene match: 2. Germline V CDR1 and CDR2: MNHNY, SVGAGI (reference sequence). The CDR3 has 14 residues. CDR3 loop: CASSYSTGGGELFF. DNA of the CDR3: TGTGCCAGCAGTTACTCGACGGGGGGCGGGGAGCTGTTTTTT.

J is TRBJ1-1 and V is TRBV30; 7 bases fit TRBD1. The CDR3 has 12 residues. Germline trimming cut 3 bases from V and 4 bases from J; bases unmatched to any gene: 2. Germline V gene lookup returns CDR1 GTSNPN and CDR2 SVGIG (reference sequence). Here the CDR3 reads CAWRGQTTEAFF. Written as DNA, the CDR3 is TGTGCCTGGAGGGGACAGACCACTGAAGCTTTCTTT.